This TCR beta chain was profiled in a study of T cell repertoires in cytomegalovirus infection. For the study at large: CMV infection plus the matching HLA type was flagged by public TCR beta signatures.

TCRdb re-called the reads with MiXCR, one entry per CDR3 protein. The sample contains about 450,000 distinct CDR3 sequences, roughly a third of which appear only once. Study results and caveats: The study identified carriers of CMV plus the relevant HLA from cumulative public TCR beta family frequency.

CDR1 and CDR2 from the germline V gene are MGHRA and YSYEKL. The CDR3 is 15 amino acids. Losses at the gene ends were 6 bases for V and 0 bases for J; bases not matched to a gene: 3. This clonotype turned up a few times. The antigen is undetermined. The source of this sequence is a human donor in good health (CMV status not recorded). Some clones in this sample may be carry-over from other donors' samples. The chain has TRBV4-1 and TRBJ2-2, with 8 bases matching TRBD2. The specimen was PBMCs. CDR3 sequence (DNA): TGCGCCAGCAGACGGGGGGGCCCGAACACCGGGGAGCTGTTTTTT. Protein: CASRRGGPNTGELFF.